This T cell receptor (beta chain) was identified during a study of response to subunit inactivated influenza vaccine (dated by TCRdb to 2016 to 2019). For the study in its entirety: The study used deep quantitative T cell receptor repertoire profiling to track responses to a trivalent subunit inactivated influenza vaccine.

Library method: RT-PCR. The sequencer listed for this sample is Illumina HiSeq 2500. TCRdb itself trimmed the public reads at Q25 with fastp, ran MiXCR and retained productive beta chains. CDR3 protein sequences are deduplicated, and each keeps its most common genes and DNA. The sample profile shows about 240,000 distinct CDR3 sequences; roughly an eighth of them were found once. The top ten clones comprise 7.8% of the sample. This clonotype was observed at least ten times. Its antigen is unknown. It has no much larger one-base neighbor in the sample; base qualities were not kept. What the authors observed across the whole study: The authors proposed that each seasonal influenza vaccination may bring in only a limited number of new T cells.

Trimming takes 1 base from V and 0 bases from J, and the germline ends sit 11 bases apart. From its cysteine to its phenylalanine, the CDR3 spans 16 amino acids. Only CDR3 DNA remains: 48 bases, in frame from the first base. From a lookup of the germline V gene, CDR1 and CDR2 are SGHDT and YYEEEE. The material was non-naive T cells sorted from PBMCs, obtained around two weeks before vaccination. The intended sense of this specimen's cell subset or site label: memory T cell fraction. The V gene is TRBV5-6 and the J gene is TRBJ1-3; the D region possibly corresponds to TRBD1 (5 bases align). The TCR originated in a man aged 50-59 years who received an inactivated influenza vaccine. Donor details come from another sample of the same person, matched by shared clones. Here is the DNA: TGTGCCAGCAGCTTGAGGGGCCAGAGCTCTGGAAACACCATATATTTT. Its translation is CASSLRGQSSGNTIYF.